A selection of T cell receptor beta chains follows, all from one sample in a study of T cell responses to AZD1222 COVID-19 vaccine. TCRdb's copy holds only in-frame clones and misses some; the assay was immunoSEQ multiplex PCR. Of about 81,000 clones listed, 80% to 90% were seen once; the top ten hold about 3.5%. The sequenced sample was peripheral blood, obtained 28 days after the second AZD1222 dose. The receptors stem from an adult who received the AZD1222 COVID-19 vaccine. CDR3s include the opening cysteine and the closing phenylalanine or tryptophan. The D gene is left open where the match is weak. Clone size is given for some rows only: seen once, a few or many times, or a class if the clone is expanded.

abundance: -; j_gene: TRBJ1-1; d_gene: -; v_gene: TRBV24-1; CDR3aa: CATSAGRDTEAFF; CDR3nt: TGTGCCACCAGTGCAGGGAGGGACACTGAAGCTTTCTTT
abundance: -; j_gene: TRBJ1-5; d_gene: TRBD1; v_gene: TRBV10-2; CDR3aa: CASSEPGQGAYSNQPQHF; CDR3nt: TGCGCCAGCAGTGAGCCGGGACAGGGGGCGTATAGCAATCAGCCCCAGCATTTT
abundance: -; j_gene: TRBJ1-4; d_gene: -; v_gene: TRBV27; CDR3aa: CASSSPGGKLFF; CDR3nt: TGTGCCAGCAGTTCTCCGGGGGGGAAACTGTTTTTT
abundance: -; j_gene: TRBJ2-7; d_gene: TRBD1; v_gene: TRBV6-5; CDR3aa: CASSKSGTGVYEQYF; CDR3nt: TGTGCCAGCAGTAAATCCGGGACAGGGGTGTACGAGCAGTACTTC
abundance: -; j_gene: TRBJ2-5; d_gene: -; v_gene: TRBV19; CDR3aa: CASSMSLGDETQYF; CDR3nt: TGTGCCAGTAGCATGTCGTTGGGGGATGAGACCCAGTACTTC
abundance: -; j_gene: TRBJ1-1; d_gene: -; v_gene: TRBV7-2; CDR3aa: CASSPGRRNTEAFF; CDR3nt: TGTGCCAGCAGCCCGGGACGGCGGAACACTGAAGCTTTCTTT
abundance: -; j_gene: TRBJ2-1; d_gene: TRBD2; v_gene: TRBV12-3/TRBV12-4; CDR3aa: CASTGRAYNEQFF; CDR3nt: TGTGCCAGCACCGGGAGGGCCTACAATGAGCAGTTCTTC
abundance: -; j_gene: TRBJ2-6; d_gene: TRBD1; v_gene: TRBV7-2; CDR3aa: CASSGLGQGRSGANVLTF; CDR3nt: TGTGCCAGCAGCGGGCTGGGACAGGGGAGGTCTGGGGCCAACGTCCTGACTTTC
abundance: -; j_gene: TRBJ1-1; d_gene: TRBD1; v_gene: TRBV28; CDR3aa: CASSLTGGRHTEAFF; CDR3nt: TGTGCCAGCAGTCTGACAGGGGGCAGGCACACTGAAGCTTTCTTT
abundance: -; j_gene: TRBJ2-1; d_gene: -; v_gene: TRBV4-2; CDR3aa: CASSQDTGTLVVNEQFF; CDR3nt: TGTGCCAGCAGCCAAGATACCGGGACCCTGGTTGTGAATGAGCAGTTCTTC
abundance: -; j_gene: TRBJ2-1; d_gene: -; v_gene: TRBV5-1; CDR3aa: CASSPGTDNEQFF; CDR3nt: TGCGCCAGCAGCCCCGGGACCGACAATGAGCAGTTCTTC
abundance: -; j_gene: TRBJ2-1; d_gene: TRBD2; v_gene: TRBV4-3; CDR3aa: CASSQDAGGSYNEQFF; CDR3nt: TGCGCCAGCAGCCAAGACGCGGGAGGCTCCTACAATGAGCAGTTCTTC
abundance: -; j_gene: TRBJ2-2; d_gene: TRBD2; v_gene: TRBV9; CDR3aa: CASSVGFSGGALNTGELFF; CDR3nt: TGTGCCAGCAGCGTAGGGTTTAGCGGGGGTGCACTCAACACCGGGGAGCTGTTTTTT
abundance: few; j_gene: TRBJ2-7; d_gene: -; v_gene: TRBV30; CDR3aa: CAWSRAIGSYEQYF; CDR3nt: TGTGCCTGGAGTAGGGCGATTGGGTCCTACGAGCAGTACTTC
abundance: -; j_gene: TRBJ2-5; d_gene: -; v_gene: TRBV12-3/TRBV12-4; CDR3aa: CASSLGYQETQYF; CDR3nt: TGTGCCAGCAGTTTAGGGTACCAAGAGACCCAGTACTTC
abundance: -; j_gene: TRBJ2-2; d_gene: TRBD1; v_gene: TRBV20-1; CDR3aa: CSASIETGGGGELFF; CDR3nt: TGCAGTGCTAGTATAGAGACAGGGGGCGGCGGGGAGCTGTTTTTT
abundance: -; j_gene: TRBJ1-2; d_gene: -; v_gene: TRBV6-6; CDR3aa: CASSYGQTIHFYGYTF; CDR3nt: TGTGCCAGCAGTTACGGGCAGACAATCCACTTTTATGGCTACACCTTC
abundance: -; j_gene: TRBJ2-1; d_gene: -; v_gene: TRBV7-2; CDR3aa: CASSSAGSYNEQFF; CDR3nt: TGTGCCAGCAGCTCCGCCGGGAGTTACAATGAGCAGTTCTTC
abundance: -; j_gene: TRBJ1-1; d_gene: -; v_gene: TRBV28; CDR3aa: CASREQGPEAFF; CDR3nt: TGTGCCAGCAGAGAACAGGGACCTGAAGCTTTCTTT
abundance: -; j_gene: TRBJ2-4; d_gene: TRBD1; v_gene: TRBV18; CDR3aa: CASSPPTGEAKDIQYF; CDR3nt: TGTGCCAGCTCACCACCCACAGGGGAAGCCAAAGACATTCAGTACTTC
abundance: -; j_gene: TRBJ2-1; d_gene: TRBD1; v_gene: TRBV7-3; CDR3aa: CASSPGQGAGNEQFF; CDR3nt: TGTGCCAGCAGCCCCGGACAGGGGGCGGGAAATGAGCAGTTCTTC
abundance: -; j_gene: TRBJ2-7; d_gene: TRBD1; v_gene: TRBV7-2; CDR3aa: CASSSATGTGKNF; CDR3nt: TGTGCCAGCAGCTCCGCCACCGGGACAGGGAAGAACTTC